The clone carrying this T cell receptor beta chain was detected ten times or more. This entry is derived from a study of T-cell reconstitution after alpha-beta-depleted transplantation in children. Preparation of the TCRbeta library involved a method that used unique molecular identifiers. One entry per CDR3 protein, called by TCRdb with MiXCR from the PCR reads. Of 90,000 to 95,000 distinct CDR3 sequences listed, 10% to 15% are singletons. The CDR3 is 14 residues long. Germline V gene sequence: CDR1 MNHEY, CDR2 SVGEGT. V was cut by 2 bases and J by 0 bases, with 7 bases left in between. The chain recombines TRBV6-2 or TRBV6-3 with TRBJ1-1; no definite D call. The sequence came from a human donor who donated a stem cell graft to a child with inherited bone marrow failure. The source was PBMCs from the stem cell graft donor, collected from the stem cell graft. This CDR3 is CASSYEVMNTEAFF. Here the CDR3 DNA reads TGTGCCAGCAGTTACGAGGTGATGAACACTGAAGCTTTCTTT.